Each of the 2 T cell receptor beta chains below was sequenced from the same sample in a study of cytomegalovirus exposure and HLA in healthy donors. PCR used 60 Vbeta primers and 13 Jbeta primers. Assay: immunoSEQ multiplex PCR; the TCRdb copy retains only in-frame clones and omits some. The sample carries over 80,000 clones, about 83% recorded once. What was sequenced was PBMCs. The receptor source for this set is a man in his sixties in good health and CMV-seropositive.

This chain uses TRBV4-1 with TRBJ2-2; 12 nucleotides match TRBD2. Germline CDR1 MGHRA, CDR2 YSYEKL. V was clipped by 7 bases and J by 0 bases; unmatched bases: 6. The CDR3 covers 17 residues. CDR3 amino acids: CASTRLAGAPNTGELFF. CDR3 DNA sequence: TGCGCCAGCACTCGACTAGCGGGGGCCCCGAACACCGGGGAGCTGTTTTTT.

The chain has TRBV29-1 and TRBJ2-1; 7 bases line up with TRBD1. With V trimmed by 2 bases and J by 1 base, 5 bases remained unmatched. The CDR3 is 15 amino acids. Germline V gives CDR1 SQVTM, CDR2 ANQGSEA. CDR3 sequence: CSVEKGAVSYNEQFF. In nucleotides, the CDR3 is TGCAGCGTTGAAAAGGGGGCCGTTTCCTACAATGAGCAGTTCTTC.